This T cell receptor (beta chain) stems from a study of blood T cells in healthy people across ages. Study-wide results and limits: Strong correlation linked observed beta diversity and percent naive T cells.

Germline-derived CDR1 and CDR2 are DFQATT and SNEGSKA (reference sequence). The CDR3 totals 13 residues. V lost 5 bases, J lost 3 bases, and 11 bases lay in between. The second PCR ran 7 to 11 cycles with a sample-barcoded 5' primer and J-beta primers. MiXCR, applied by TCRdb to the 5' RACE reads, yields one record per CDR3 protein. This table has 800,000 to 950,000 distinct CDR3 sequences, roughly 34% appearing once. This clonotype was recorded at least ten times. What it recognizes is unknown. Sequenced input: blood. The sequence derives from a man aged 18 to 30 in good health. The V gene is TRBV20-1, the J gene TRBJ2-1; tentatively, D is TRBD2 (6 bases). CDR3 sequence: CSARGIGYNEQFF. The CDR3 DNA sequence: TGCAGTGCTCGCGGGATCGGCTACAATGAGCAGTTCTTC.